The text below deals with one T cell receptor beta chain. V lost 4 bases to trimming and J lost 2 bases, with 13 bases between them. The CDR3 runs 15 residues. Per the germline V gene, CDR1 is SGHTA and CDR2 is FQGNSA. Assay: immunoSEQ multiplex PCR; the TCRdb copy retains only in-frame clones and omits some. This sample has roughly 240,000 clones, with about 89% found just once. The data belong to a study of blood T cell repertoires in COVID-19. Turning to the study itself: Samples came from the United States, Italy and Spain, spanning acute and convalescent COVID-19.

This TCR was recovered from a woman aged 55-70 years who had recovered from COVID-19. V and J are TRBV7-2 and TRBJ2-3; no reliable D call. Sequenced sample: peripheral blood. Written as DNA, the CDR3 is TGTGCCAGCAGCTCCTATAGATCCCCCACAGATACGCAGTATTTT. Translating it yields CASSSYRSPTDTQYF.